These 9 T cell receptor beta chains were sequenced from one sample in a study of blood T cell repertoires in COVID-19 (TCRdb year 2020). Library generation was performed with the immunoSEQ multiplex PCR assay. The table was pulled from immuneACCESS by TCRdb, which kept in-frame rearrangements only. Such tables lose some clones; where checked, under half of the loss comes from unresolved V genes, and the rest has no known cause. The sample has around 250,000 clones on record, around 88% of them singletons. The ten most abundant clones make up 4.1% of the sample. The specimen sequenced was PBMCs or T cells enriched from blood (not recorded which). The receptors come from a woman in her twenties or thirties who had recovered from COVID-19.

The chain employs TRBV6-2 or TRBV6-3 and TRBJ2-1; D is possibly TRBD2 (5 bases). The germline V gene encodes CDR1 MNHEY and CDR2 SVGEGT. The germline V and J ends were trimmed by 2 bases and 1 base, with 6 bases remaining between them. The CDR3 is made up of 14 amino acids. The CDR3 sequence is CASSYGSSYNEQFF. Here the CDR3 DNA reads TGTGCCAGCAGTTACGGGAGTTCCTACAATGAGCAGTTCTTC.

The rearrangement joins TRBV3-1 (or the pseudogene TRBV3-2) to TRBJ2-1; TRBD1 matches at 9 bases. J gave up 10 bases and V 3 bases, and 7 bases lay outside the gene matches. This CDR3 has 14 amino acids. Germline CDR1 and CDR2: LGHDT and YNNKEL (reference sequence). CDR3 DNA sequence: TGTGCCAGCAGCCACGGACAGGGGAGCGGGGAGCAGTTCTTC. Its protein is CASSHGQGSGEQFF.

V usage is TRBV27 and J usage is TRBJ1-4; TRBD1 agrees at 9 bases. V lost 6 bases, J lost 7 bases, and 6 bases stayed unmatched. Germline V gives CDR1 MNHEY, CDR2 SMNVEV (reference sequence). This CDR3 contains 14 residues. DNA for the CDR3: TGTGCCAGCAGGAAACAGGGGGCGAGTGAAAAACTGTTTTTT. Protein: CASRKQGASEKLFF.

This chain connects TRBV30 to TRBJ1-2, with a tentative D call TRBD1 (6 bases). This CDR3 has 13 amino acids. V was trimmed by 4 bases and J by 2 bases, leaving 11 bases between them. CDR1 GTSNPN and CDR2 SVGIG come from the germline V gene (reference sequence). CDR3 region: CAWNRDTNYGYTF. CDR3 DNA: TGTGCCTGGAATCGGGACACCAACTATGGCTACACCTTC.

The rearrangement uses TRBV9 and TRBJ2-7; D may be TRBD1 (5 bases). V shed 0 bases and J shed 6 bases, with 25 bases lying between them. Germline loops: CDR1 SGDLS, CDR2 YYNGEE. CDR3 length: 18 amino acids. This chain's CDR3 is CASSVGAGLPALAPEQYF. CDR3 DNA sequence: TGTGCCAGCAGCGTAGGCGCAGGGCTACCAGCTCTCGCCCCCGAGCAGTACTTC.

The DNA for the CDR3 is TGTGCCAGCTCTCTCCGGGACAGGAACACTGAAGCTTTCTTT. Amino acids: CASSLRDRNTEAFF. This chain links TRBV18 with TRBJ1-1, with 7 bases fitting TRBD1. V lost 6 bases and J lost 1; bases outside the gene matches: 5. CDR1 KGHSH and CDR2 LQKENI come from the germline V gene. The CDR3 contains 14 residues. The full variable domain, in which reference TRBV18 and TRBJ1-1 provide the parts outside the CDR3, is NAGVMQNPRHLVRRRGQEARLRCSPMKGHSHVYWYRQLPEEGLKFMVYLQKENIIDESGMPKERFSAEFPKEGPSILRIQQVVRGDSAAYFCASSLRDRNTEAFFGQGTRLTVV.

The sample holds many counts of this clone. V usage is TRBV19 and J usage is TRBJ2-1; 7 bases line up with TRBD1. Germline assignment: CDR1 LNHDA and CDR2 SQIVND (reference sequence). The junction had 20 bases not matched to a gene; V was cut back by 5 bases and J by 4 bases. This CDR3 is built from 19 residues. The CDR3 spells CASSGSSSYRGPRYNEQFF. The CDR3 DNA reads as TGTGCCAGTAGTGGTTCCTCATCGTACAGGGGTCCAAGGTACAATGAGCAGTTCTTC.

A single count supports this clone. The rearrangement uses TRBV10-3 and TRBJ1-1; 7 bases are shared with TRBD1. This CDR3 spans 18 amino acids. The J segment lost 0 bases and the V segment lost 1 base, leaving 11 bases of the junction unmatched. Germline V CDR1 and CDR2: ENHRY, SYGVKD. DNA of the CDR3: TGTGCCATCAGTGAGTTCAACCCGGGACAGACCTTGAACACTGAAGCTTTCTTT. It yields the protein CAISEFNPGQTLNTEAFF.

V usage is TRBV4-3 and J usage is TRBJ1-1; 8 bases are shared with TRBD1. CDR1 and CDR2 (germline): LGHNA, YSLEER. This CDR3 spans 16 amino acids. The junction had 8 bases not matched to a gene; V was cut back by 4 bases and J by 1 base. The CDR3 loop is CASSLLRTGTNTEAFF. CDR3 nucleotides: TGCGCCAGCAGCCTACTGAGGACAGGGACGAACACTGAAGCTTTCTTT.